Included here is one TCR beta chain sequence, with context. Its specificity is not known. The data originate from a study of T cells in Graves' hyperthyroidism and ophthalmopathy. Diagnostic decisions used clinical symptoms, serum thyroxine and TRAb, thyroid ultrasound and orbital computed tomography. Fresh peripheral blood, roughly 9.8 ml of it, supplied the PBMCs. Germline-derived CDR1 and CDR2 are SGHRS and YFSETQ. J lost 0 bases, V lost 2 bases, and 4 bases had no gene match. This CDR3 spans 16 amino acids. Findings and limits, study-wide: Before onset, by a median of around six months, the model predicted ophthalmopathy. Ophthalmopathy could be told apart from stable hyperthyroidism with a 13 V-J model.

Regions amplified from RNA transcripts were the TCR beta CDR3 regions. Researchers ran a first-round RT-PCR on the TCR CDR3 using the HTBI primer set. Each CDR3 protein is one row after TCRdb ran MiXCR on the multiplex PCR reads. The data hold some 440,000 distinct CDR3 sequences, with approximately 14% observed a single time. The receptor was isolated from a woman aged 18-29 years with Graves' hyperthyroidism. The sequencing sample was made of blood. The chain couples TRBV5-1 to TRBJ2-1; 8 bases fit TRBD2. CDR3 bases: TGCGCCAGCAGCTTAGCGGGAGACGTCTCCTACAATGAGCAGTTCTTC. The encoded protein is CASSLAGDVSYNEQFF.